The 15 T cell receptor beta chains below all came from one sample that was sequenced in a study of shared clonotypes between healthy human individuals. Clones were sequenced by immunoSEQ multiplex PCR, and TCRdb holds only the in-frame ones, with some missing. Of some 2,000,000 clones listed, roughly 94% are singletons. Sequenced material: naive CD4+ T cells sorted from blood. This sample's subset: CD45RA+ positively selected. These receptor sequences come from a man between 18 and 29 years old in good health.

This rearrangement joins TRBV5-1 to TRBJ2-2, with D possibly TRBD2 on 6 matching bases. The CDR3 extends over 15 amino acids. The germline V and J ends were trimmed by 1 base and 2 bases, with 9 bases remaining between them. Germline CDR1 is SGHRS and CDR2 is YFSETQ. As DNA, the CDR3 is TGCGCCAGCAGCTTGCGGGGAGGCAACACCGGGGAGCTGTTTTTT. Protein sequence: CASSLRGGNTGELFF.

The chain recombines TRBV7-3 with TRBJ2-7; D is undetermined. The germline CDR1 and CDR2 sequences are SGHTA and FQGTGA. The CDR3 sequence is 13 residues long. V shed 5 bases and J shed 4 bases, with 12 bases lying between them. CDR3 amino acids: CASSLANGYEQYF. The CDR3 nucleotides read TGTGCCAGCAGCCTGGCGAACGGTTACGAGCAGTACTTC.

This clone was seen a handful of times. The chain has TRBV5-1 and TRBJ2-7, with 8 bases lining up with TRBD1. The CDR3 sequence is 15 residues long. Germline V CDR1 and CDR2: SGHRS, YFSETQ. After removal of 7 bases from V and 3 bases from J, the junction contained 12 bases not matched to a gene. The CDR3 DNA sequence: TGCGCCAGCGGTCGGTGGCCAGGGGGCGGCTACGAGCAGTACTTC. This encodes CASGRWPGGGYEQYF.

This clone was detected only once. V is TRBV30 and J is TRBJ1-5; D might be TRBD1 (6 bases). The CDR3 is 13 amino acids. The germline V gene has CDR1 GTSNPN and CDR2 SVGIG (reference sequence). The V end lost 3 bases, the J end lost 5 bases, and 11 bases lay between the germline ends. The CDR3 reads CAWSADRYQPQHF. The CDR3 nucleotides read TGTGCCTGGAGCGCCGACAGGTATCAGCCCCAGCATTTT.

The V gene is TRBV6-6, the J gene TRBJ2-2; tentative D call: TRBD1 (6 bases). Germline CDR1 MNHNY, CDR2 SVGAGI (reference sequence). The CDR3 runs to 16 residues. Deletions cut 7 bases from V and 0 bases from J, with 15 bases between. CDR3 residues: CASTVDRPTNTGELFF. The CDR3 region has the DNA TGTGCCAGCACCGTTGACAGGCCTACGAACACCGGGGAGCTGTTTTTT.

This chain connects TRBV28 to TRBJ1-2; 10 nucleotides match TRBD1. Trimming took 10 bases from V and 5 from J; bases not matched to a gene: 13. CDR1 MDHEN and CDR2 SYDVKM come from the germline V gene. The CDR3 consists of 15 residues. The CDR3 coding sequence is TGTGCCACATTGGGACAGGGGCCTTTCGGATATGGCTACACCTTC. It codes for CATLGQGPFGYGYTF.

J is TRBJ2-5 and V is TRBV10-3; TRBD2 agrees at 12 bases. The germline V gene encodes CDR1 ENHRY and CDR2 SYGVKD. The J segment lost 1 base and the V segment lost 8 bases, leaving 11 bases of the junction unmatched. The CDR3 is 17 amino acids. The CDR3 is CAIGALAGGPSQETQYF. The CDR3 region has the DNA TGTGCCATCGGGGCACTAGCGGGGGGACCTAGCCAAGAGACCCAGTACTTC.

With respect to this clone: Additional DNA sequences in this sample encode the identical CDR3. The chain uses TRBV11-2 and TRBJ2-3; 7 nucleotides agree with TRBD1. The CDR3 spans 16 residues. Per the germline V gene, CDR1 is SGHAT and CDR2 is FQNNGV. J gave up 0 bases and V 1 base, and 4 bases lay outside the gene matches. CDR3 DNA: TGTGCCAGCAGCTTAGGACAGGGAACTAGCACAGATACGCAGTATTTT. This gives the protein CASSLGQGTSTDTQYF.

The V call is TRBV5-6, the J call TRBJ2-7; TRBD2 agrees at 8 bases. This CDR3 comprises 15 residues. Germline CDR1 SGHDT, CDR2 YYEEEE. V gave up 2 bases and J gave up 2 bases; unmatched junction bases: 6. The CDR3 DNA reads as TGTGCCAGCAGCTTTCGGACTAGCAGGGCCTACGAGCAGTACTTC. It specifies CASSFRTSRAYEQYF.

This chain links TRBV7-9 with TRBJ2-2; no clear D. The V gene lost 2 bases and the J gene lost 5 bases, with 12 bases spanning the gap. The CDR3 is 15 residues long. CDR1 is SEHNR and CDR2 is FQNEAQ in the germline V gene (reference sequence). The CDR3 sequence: CASSLKKGLTGELFF. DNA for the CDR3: TGTGCCAGCAGCTTAAAAAAGGGTCTGACCGGGGAGCTGTTTTTT.

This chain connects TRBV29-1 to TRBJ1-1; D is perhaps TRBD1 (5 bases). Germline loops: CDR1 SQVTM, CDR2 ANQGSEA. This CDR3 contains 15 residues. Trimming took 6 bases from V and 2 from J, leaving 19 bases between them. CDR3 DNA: TGCAGCGTCACCCCCATGGGGGGGGAAAACACTGAAGCTTTCTTT. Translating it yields CSVTPMGGENTEAFF.

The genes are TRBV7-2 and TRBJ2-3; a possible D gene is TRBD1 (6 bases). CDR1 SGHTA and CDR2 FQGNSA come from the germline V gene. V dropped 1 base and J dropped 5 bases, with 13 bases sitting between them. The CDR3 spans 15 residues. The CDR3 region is CASSLGQAYIDTQYF. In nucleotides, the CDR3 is TGTGCCAGCAGCTTAGGACAGGCCTACATAGATACGCAGTATTTT.

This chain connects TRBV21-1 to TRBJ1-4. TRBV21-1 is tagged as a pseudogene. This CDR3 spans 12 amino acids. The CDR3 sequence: CASSKAGEKLFF. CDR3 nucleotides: TGTGCCAGCAGCAAAGCCGGTGAAAAACTGTTTTTT.

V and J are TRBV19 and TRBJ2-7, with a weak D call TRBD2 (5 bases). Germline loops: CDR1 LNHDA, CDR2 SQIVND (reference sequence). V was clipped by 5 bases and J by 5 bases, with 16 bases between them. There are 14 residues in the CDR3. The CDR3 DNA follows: TGTGCCAGTAGTGTCCATGGACTTCTGAACGAGCAGTACTTC. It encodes CASSVHGLLNEQYF.

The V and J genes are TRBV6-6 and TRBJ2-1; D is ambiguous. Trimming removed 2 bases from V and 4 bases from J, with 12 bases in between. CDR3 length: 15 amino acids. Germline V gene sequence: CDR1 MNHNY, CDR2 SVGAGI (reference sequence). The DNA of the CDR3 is TGTGCCAGCAGTTACCCTGAAGGGCAATACAATGAGCAGTTCTTC. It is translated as CASSYPEGQYNEQFF.